These 22 T cell receptor beta chains originate from one sample sequenced in a study of blood T cells in healthy people across ages. The authors ran a second PCR of 7 to 11 cycles using a sample-barcoded 5' primer and a J-beta primer mix. TCRdb passed the 5' RACE reads through MiXCR, listing each CDR3 protein once. The table has around 1,000,000 distinct CDR3 sequences, 25% seen once. In addition, the sample was reused for a study of T cells of mothers and their children.

Sequencing was done on a sample of blood. The receptor source for this set is a girl aged 2 to 10 in good health.

The DNA for the CDR3 is TGCAGCGGCGGACAGGGGGCGCACACTGAAGCTTTCTTT. Translation gives CSGGQGAHTEAFF. This chain links TRBV29-1 with TRBJ1-1; 11 bases fit TRBD1. Germline-derived CDR1 and CDR2 are SQVTM and ANQGSEA. V lost 7 bases, J lost 3 bases, and 4 bases stayed unmatched. This CDR3 comprises 13 residues.

The V and J genes are TRBV29-1 and TRBJ2-7; D uncertain. CDR1 SQVTM and CDR2 ANQGSEA come from the germline V gene. V lost 4 bases, J lost 2 bases, and 9 bases lay in between. CDR3 length: 12 amino acids. CDR3: CSVGFTAYEQYF. In DNA form, the CDR3 reads TGCAGCGTTGGCTTCACCGCCTACGAGCAGTACTTC.

This rearrangement joins TRBV7-8 to TRBJ2-3; D call uncertain. CDR1 is SGHVS, CDR2 FQNEAQ, per germline. The CDR3 extends over 13 amino acids. V was cut by 5 bases and J by 6 bases, with 12 bases left in between. The CDR3, as DNA: TGTGCCAGCAGCGTCCACGTCGGGGATACGCAGTATTTT. Amino acids: CASSVHVGDTQYF.

This clonotype was counted a few times. The chain has TRBV28 and TRBJ2-3; D assignment may be TRBD1 or TRBD2 (5 bases each). V was shortened by 7 bases and J by 2 bases, with 10 bases between the two germline ends. CDR3 size: 13 residues. CDR1 is MDHEN and CDR2 is SYDVKM in the germline V gene. The CDR3 loop is CASTGTHTDTQYF. The CDR3 bases are TGTGCCAGCACAGGGACCCACACAGATACGCAGTATTTT.

The J gene is TRBJ2-5, the V gene TRBV20-1, with D possibly matching TRBD2 (6 bases). The J call could be wrong; TRBJ2-7 is a better fit for the DNA end. This CDR3 is 14 amino acids long. In germline, CDR1 is DFQATT, CDR2 SNEGSKA (reference sequence). CDR3 residues: CSASDAGRRYEQYF. The CDR3 nucleotides are TGCAGTGCTAGTGACGCCGGGAGACGCTACGAGCAGTACTTC.

The chain is built from TRBV14 and TRBJ2-1; D ambiguous. The last part of the DNA fits TRBJ2-5 better; the J call may be wrong. Per germline, CDR1 SGHDN and CDR2 FVKESK. This CDR3 region has 13 residues. The CDR3 DNA follows: TGTGCCAGCAGTCAACTCTTATTAGAGACCCAGTACTTC. Translating gives CASSQLLLETQYF.

This clonotype occurred a few times. The gene calls are TRBV29-1 and TRBJ2-1; 10 bases are a match to TRBD2. V trimming: 8 bases; J trimming: 10 bases; junction bases outside the gene matches: 14. The germline CDR1 and CDR2 sequences are SQVTM and ANQGSEA. This CDR3 spans 14 amino acids. Here the CDR3 reads CSTEGLAGAQEQFF. DNA of the CDR3: TGCAGCACTGAAGGCCTAGCGGGAGCACAGGAGCAGTTCTTC.

The chain has TRBV28 and TRBJ2-7, with D unclear. From germline, CDR1 is MDHEN and CDR2 SYDVKM. The CDR3 is 13 residues long. Trimming pared 7 bases from V and 6 bases from J, leaving 16 bases between. The DNA for the CDR3 is TGTGCCAGCAACCCCGTCGGAACCTCCGAGCAGTACTTC. It is translated as CASNPVGTSEQYF.

This chain joins TRBV29-1 and TRBJ1-1; 8 nucleotides align to TRBD1. CDR1 and CDR2 (germline): SQVTM, ANQGSEA. This CDR3 region has 16 residues. With 3 bases clipped from V and 4 bases from J, the junction kept 13 bases outside the gene matches. This CDR3 is CSVDGQGYGASTEAFF. The CDR3 DNA is TGCAGCGTTGATGGACAGGGTTACGGGGCGAGCACTGAAGCTTTCTTT. Using reference TRBV29-1 and TRBJ1-1 for the parts outside the CDR3, the full variable domain is SAVISQKPSRDICQRGTSLTIQCQVDSQVTMMFWYRQQPGQSLTLIATANQGSEATYESGFVIDKFPISRPNLTFSTLTVSNMSPEDSSIYLCSVDGQGYGASTEAFFGQGTRLTVV.

The V call is TRBV13, the J call TRBJ2-7, with 9 bases fitting TRBD1. The CDR3 totals 15 residues. Germline V gene lookup returns CDR1 PRHDT and CDR2 FYEKMQ (reference sequence). V gave up 4 bases and J gave up 0 bases; unmatched junction bases: 4. This CDR3 reads CASSSRDRVSYEQYF. The CDR3 DNA reads TGTGCCAGCAGCTCCCGGGACAGGGTCTCCTACGAGCAGTACTTC.

The rearrangement uses TRBV20-1 and TRBJ1-5; D call uncertain. V lost 2 bases, J lost 3 bases, and 23 bases lay in between. CDR1 and CDR2 from the germline V gene are DFQATT and SNEGSKA (reference sequence). The CDR3 has 18 amino acids. CDR3 in DNA: TGCAGTGCTAGAAATGGCTTTGTAGCGGGGAGATTCAATCAGCCCCAGCATTTT. This codes for CSARNGFVAGRFNQPQHF.

The count of this clonotype is one. This chain links TRBV28 with TRBJ1-5; D is possibly TRBD1 (5 bases). The CDR3 contains 13 residues. Trimming left V 11 bases short and J 3 bases short, with 14 bases between. Germline V gene data show CDR1 as MDHEN and CDR2 as SYDVKM. The CDR3: CAGAGGFNQPQHF. In DNA, the CDR3 is TGTGCCGGGGCCGGGGGGTTCAATCAGCCCCAGCATTTT.

This clonotype has a handful of counts. This chain joins TRBV28 and TRBJ1-5; D unclear. The germline CDR1 and CDR2 sequences are MDHEN and SYDVKM. This CDR3 comprises 13 residues. Trimming removed 3 bases at V and 3 bases at J, with 6 bases between. In DNA, the CDR3 is TGTGCCAGCAGTTTTAAGGCCAATCAGCCCCAGCATTTT. It translates to CASSFKANQPQHF.

This clonotype appeared a few times. The chain carries TRBV29-1 and TRBJ2-4; D is unclear. Trimming removed 6 bases at V and 6 bases at J, with 18 bases between. From germline, CDR1 is SQVTM and CDR2 ANQGSEA. CDR3 length: 14 residues. Here the CDR3 reads CSVTTVSKRNIQYF. Here the CDR3 DNA reads TGCAGCGTCACCACAGTCTCTAAAAGAAACATTCAGTACTTC.

The chain uses TRBV28 and TRBJ1-4; no clear D gene. The CDR3 is 15 amino acids. Germline loops: CDR1 MDHEN, CDR2 SYDVKM. Trimming removed 1 base at V and 3 bases at J, with 9 bases between. The CDR3 coding sequence is TGTGCCAGCAGTTTATCGGGGAGGGCTAATGAAAAACTGTTTTTT. Encoded protein: CASSLSGRANEKLFF.

This chain connects TRBV9 to TRBJ2-5; 9 positions match TRBD2. The end of the DNA is better explained by TRBJ2-1, so the J call may be wrong. The CDR3 sequence is 16 residues long. CDR1 is SGDLS, CDR2 YYNGEE, per germline. Written as DNA, the CDR3 is TGTGCCAGCAGCGTAGGGCGGGAGGGCCGGTACAATGAGCAGTTCTTC. This translates into CASSVGREGRYNEQFF.

In the case of this clonotype: This could be a read error, since a much larger clone is one nucleotide away. The chain combines TRBV11-2 with TRBJ2-5; D gene ambiguous. The CDR3 is 13 amino acids. Per the germline V gene, CDR1 is SGHAT and CDR2 is FQNNGV. The ends were cut back, 1 base at V and 2 bases at J, with 5 bases in the middle. DNA of the CDR3: TGTGCCAGCAGCTTAGTGAAGCAAGAGACCCAGTACTTC. This codes for CASSLVKQETQYF.

V gene TRBV24-1 combines with J gene TRBJ2-3; 7 bases line up with TRBD1. V shed 8 bases, J shed 2 bases, and the junction held 6 bases outside the gene matches. CDR3 length: 14 amino acids. Per the germline V gene, CDR1 is KGHDR and CDR2 is SFDVKD. Here the CDR3 reads CATTTGQDTDTQYF. The CDR3 DNA reads TGTGCCACCACCACCGGACAGGACACAGATACGCAGTATTTT.

The chain employs TRBV2 and TRBJ1-1; perhaps TRBD1 as D (6 bases). The CDR3 totals 14 residues. The germline V gene encodes CDR1 SNHLY and CDR2 FYNNEI. V lost 6 bases, J lost 5 bases, and 16 bases lay in between. The CDR3 DNA sequence: TGTGCCAGCAGGTACACCGGGACACCAACTGAAGCTTTCTTT. Translation gives CASRYTGTPTEAFF.

This clonotype was seen more than once but under ten times. The gene calls are TRBV28 and TRBJ2-2; D possibly corresponds to TRBD1 (6 bases). Deletions cut 2 bases from V and 3 bases from J, with 10 bases between. The germline CDR1 and CDR2 sequences are MDHEN and SYDVKM. The CDR3 has 15 amino acids. CDR3 sequence reads: CASSLDRPDTGELFF. The CDR3 DNA reads as TGTGCCAGCAGTTTAGACAGGCCCGACACCGGGGAGCTGTTTTTT.

The genes are TRBV4-1 and TRBJ2-1, with D possibly TRBD2 on 6 matching bases. Between the trimmed V and J ends, which lost 6 bases and 6 bases, there was a span of 27 bases. The V gene's germline CDR1 is MGHRA and CDR2 YSYEKL. This CDR3 contains 18 residues. This CDR3 reads CASSTVGRGARESNEQFF. In DNA, the CDR3 is TGCGCCAGCAGTACGGTGGGCCGCGGGGCTAGGGAATCCAATGAGCAGTTCTTC.

The chain uses TRBV4-3 and TRBJ1-1; 9 bases align to TRBD1. Germline CDR1 and CDR2: LGHNA and YSLEER. This CDR3 spans 14 amino acids. Trimming took 3 bases from V and 8 from J; bases not matched to a gene: 7. The CDR3 loop is CASSQHPGQGEAFF. In DNA form, the CDR3 reads TGCGCCAGCAGCCAGCACCCGGGACAGGGAGAAGCTTTCTTT.